The 32 T cell receptor beta chains below were found in one sample sequenced in a study of T cell repertoires in cytomegalovirus infection (dated by TCRdb to about 2019). The treatment or condition label, as the study defines it: in vitro stimulation with specific CMV peptide epitopes to enrich CMV-specific T cells. Sequenced on an Illumina HiSeq 1500. Using fastp at Q25 and MiXCR, TCRdb reprocessed the public reads and kept productive beta chains. Each record represents a unique CDR3 protein, reported with the most common genes and DNA among its rows. For this sample there are approximately 1,000,000 distinct CDR3 sequences; 31% appear just once. The ten largest clonotypes hold roughly an eighth of the sample. Which antigens these TCRs recognize remains unknown. This specimen consisted of cultured CD8+ T cells from PBMCs, obtained from culture after CMV antigen stimulation. The receptors come from a human donor in good health (CMV status not recorded). Some clones in this sample may be carry-over from other donors' samples.

This clonotype was found many times. The V gene is TRBV7-2, the J gene TRBJ2-7; no definite D call. The V end was cut by 1 base, the J end by 6 bases, with 13 bases between. The CDR3 spans 14 residues. Per germline, CDR1 SGHTA and CDR2 FQGNSA. The CDR3 DNA reads as TGTGCCAGCAGCTTAGGAGGAGCCCCTGTCGAGCAGTACGTC. This gives the protein CASSLGGAPVEQYV.

This clonotype was detected a few times. The V gene is TRBV6-1, the J gene TRBJ2-7; D call uncertain. V was pared by 7 bases and J by 0 bases, with 7 bases between. Per germline, CDR1 MNHNS and CDR2 SASEGT. The CDR3 totals 12 residues. The CDR3 DNA sequence: TGTGCCAGCAAGGCCACCTCCTACGAGCAGTACGTC. Translating gives CASKATSYEQYV.

This chain links TRBV6-6 with TRBJ1-2, with 8 bases identical to TRBD1. J lost 3 bases, V lost 4 bases, and 22 bases had no gene match. This CDR3 comprises 20 residues. The germline V gene encodes CDR1 MNHNY and CDR2 SVGAGI (reference sequence). CDR3 protein: CASSSILGGSGGDEDYGYTF. CDR3 nucleotide sequence: TGTGCCAGCAGTTCCATCCTGGGGGGGTCAGGGGGCGATGAGGACTATGGCTACACCTTC.

This rearrangement joins TRBV9 to TRBJ2-5, with 7 bases aligning to TRBD1. The CDR3 spans 15 residues. The V segment lost 2 bases and the J segment 3 bases; nucleotides outside the gene matches: 7. Germline loops: CDR1 SGDLS, CDR2 YYNGEE. The CDR3 reads CASSVLGTEEETQYF. The CDR3 DNA sequence: TGTGCCAGCAGCGTTCTTGGGACAGAAGAAGAGACCCAGTACTTC.

This clonotype occurred a few times. V gene TRBV4-1 combines with J gene TRBJ2-1; 11 positions agree with TRBD2. Germline-derived CDR1 and CDR2 are MGHRA and YSYEKL. There are 16 residues in the CDR3. The V segment lost 1 base and the J segment 4 bases; nucleotides outside the gene matches: 3. CDR3 residues: CASSQVLAGDYNEQFF. DNA for the CDR3: TGCGCCAGCAGCCAAGTACTAGCGGGGGATTACAATGAGCAGTTCTTC.

This rearrangement joins TRBV9 to TRBJ1-1, with a tentative D call TRBD1 (6 bases). Trimming removed 0 bases at V and 6 bases at J, with 27 bases between. Germline-derived CDR1 and CDR2 are SGDLS and YYNGEE. This CDR3 spans 19 amino acids. This chain's CDR3 is CASSVGQGINQVRHAEAFF. The CDR3 DNA is TGTGCCAGCAGCGTAGGTCAGGGGATAAATCAAGTACGCCACGCTGAAGCTTTCTTT. The whole variable domain, filled in from reference TRBV9 and TRBJ1-1, reads DSGVTQTPKHLITATGQRVTLRCSPRSGDLSVYWYQQSLDQGLQFLIQYYNGEERAKGNILERFSAQQFPDLHSELNLSSLELGDSALYFCASSVGQGINQVRHAEAFFGQGTRLTVV.

The chain is built from TRBV2 and TRBJ2-3, with 9 positions matching TRBD2. The CDR3 is 19 amino acids. V shed 0 bases and J 0 bases; nucleotides not matched to a gene: 10. Germline V gene data show CDR1 as SNHLY and CDR2 as FYNNEI. The CDR3 spells CASSEALRASGTSTDTQYF. The DNA for the CDR3 is TGTGCCAGCAGTGAAGCGCTAAGGGCTAGCGGGACTAGCACAGATACGCAGTATTTT.

The rearrangement joins TRBV29-1 to TRBJ1-2; possible D gene TRBD1, 5 bases. The CDR3 has 13 residues. Germline V gives CDR1 SQVTM, CDR2 ANQGSEA. V gave up 2 bases and J gave up 3 bases, with 10 bases separating them. This CDR3 is CSVETQAYYGYTF. The CDR3 nucleotides read TGCAGCGTTGAAACACAGGCTTACTATGGCTACACCTTC.

This clonotype has just a few counts. V and J are TRBV9 and TRBJ2-1; 8 bases fit TRBD1. This CDR3 has 15 residues. Germline CDR1 SGDLS, CDR2 YYNGEE. V shed 4 bases, J shed 6 bases, and the junction held 9 bases outside the gene matches. The CDR3 DNA reads as TGTGCCAGCAGCTCTGACAGGGGTTCGGGCAATGAGCAGTTCTTC. As protein: CASSSDRGSGNEQFF.

V and J are TRBV10-3 and TRBJ2-7; D unresolved. The ends were cut back, 0 bases at V and 5 bases at J, with 8 bases in the middle. This CDR3 spans 13 amino acids. CDR1 and CDR2 from the germline V gene are ENHRY and SYGVKD. The CDR3 reads CAISESARDEQYF. The CDR3 nucleotides are TGTGCCATCAGTGAGTCCGCTAGGGACGAGCAGTACTTC.

This clonotype showed up many times. The CDR3 sequence: CASSLVPDRDNNEQFF. The CDR3 DNA reads as TGTGCCAGCAGCTTAGTTCCGGACAGAGATAACAATGAGCAGTTCTTC. The chain has TRBV7-8 and TRBJ2-1, with D perhaps TRBD1 (6 bases). The CDR3 covers 16 residues. V shed 1 base and J shed 5 bases, with 15 bases lying between them. CDR1 and CDR2 (germline): SGHVS, FQNEAQ. Variable domain in full (rest from reference TRBV7-8 and TRBJ2-1): GAGVSQSPRYKVAKRGQDVALRCDPISGHVSLFWYQQALGQGPEFLTYFQNEAQLDKSGLPSDRFFAERPEGSVSTLKIQRTQQEDSAVYLCASSLVPDRDNNEQFFGPGTRLTVL.

This clonotype was seen a handful of times. The genes are TRBV7-9 and TRBJ2-1; TRBD1 matches 12 bases. CDR1 is SEHNR and CDR2 is FQNEAQ in the germline V gene (reference sequence). The V segment lost 7 bases and the J segment 12 bases; nucleotides outside the gene matches: 10. The CDR3 sequence is 14 residues long. CDR3 sequence (DNA): TGTGCCAGCACACCCGGGACAGGGGGCATACGGCAGTTCTTC. This gives the protein CASTPGTGGIRQFF.

This chain uses TRBV5-8 with TRBJ2-7; the D is unclear. Trimming took 6 bases from V and 0 from J, leaving 10 bases between them. CDR1 and CDR2 from the germline V gene are SGHTS and YDEGEE. The CDR3 has 13 amino acids. CDR3 nucleotides: TGTGCCAGCAAAGACACCGGCTCCTACGAGCAGTACTTC. It specifies CASKDTGSYEQYF.

This clonotype turned up a few times. J is TRBJ1-2 and V is TRBV4-2; no definite D call. The CDR3 is 12 residues long. Germline V gives CDR1 LGHNA, CDR2 YNFKEQ. The V and J ends lost 8 bases and 6 bases respectively, with 13 bases between them. The CDR3 DNA follows: TGTGCCAGCGGTTGGAGCTCCGATGGCTACACCTTC. Translating gives CASGWSSDGYTF.

This clonotype was counted once. This chain uses TRBV4-1 with TRBJ1-2; 8 bases map to TRBD1. The germline V gene has CDR1 MGHRA and CDR2 YSYEKL. This CDR3 spans 15 amino acids. V shed 5 bases and J 3 bases; nucleotides not matched to a gene: 8. Written as DNA, the CDR3 is TGCGCCAGCAGCACATCTGACAGGGGAGACTATGGCTACACCTTC. It specifies CASSTSDRGDYGYTF.

This clonotype has a single count. This rearrangement joins TRBV7-9 to TRBJ2-2; the D call may be TRBD1 or TRBD2 (5 bases each). V lost 10 bases, J lost 5 bases, and 29 bases lay in between. From germline, CDR1 is SEHNR and CDR2 FQNEAQ (reference sequence). The CDR3 spans 18 residues. For the CDR3, the DNA is TGTGCCACCAAAGGGGTCGGAGGCCGCGAGGCTAGGACCGGGGAGCTGTTTTTT. Protein sequence: CATKGVGGREARTGELFF. Looking up the rest from reference TRBV7-9 and TRBJ2-2 gives the full variable domain: DTGVSQNPRHKITKRGQNVTFRCDPISEHNRLYWYRQTLGQGPEFLTYFQNEAQLEKSRLLSDRFSAERPKGSFSTLEIQRTEQGDSAMYLCATKGVGGREARTGELFFGEGSRLTVL.

This sequence joins TRBV2 and TRBJ2-2; no clear D. Germline V lookup: CDR1 SNHLY, CDR2 FYNNEI. The CDR3 consists of 15 residues. Between the trimmed V and J ends, which lost 6 bases and 7 bases, there was a span of 18 bases. The CDR3 region is CASRATTDSIGELFF. CDR3 DNA sequence: TGTGCCAGCAGGGCGACAACGGATAGTATCGGGGAGCTGTTTTTT.

V gene TRBV6-1 combines with J gene TRBJ2-3; D could derive from TRBD1 or TRBD2 (5 bases each). Trimming took 7 bases from V and 4 from J, leaving 12 bases between them. Germline lookup yields CDR1 MNHNS and CDR2 SASEGT. The CDR3 spans 13 residues. This CDR3 reads CASTRLGADTQYF. The CDR3 region has the DNA TGTGCCAGCACTCGGCTGGGGGCAGATACGCAGTATTTT.

This sequence joins TRBV7-2 and TRBJ1-1; D remains ambiguous. There are 11 residues in the CDR3. CDR1 is SGHTA and CDR2 is FQGNSA in the germline V gene. V lost 5 bases, J lost 7 bases, and 8 bases lay in between. The CDR3 spells CASSPAHEAFF. The DNA of the CDR3 is TGTGCCAGCAGCCCCGCCCATGAAGCTTTCTTT.

The genes are TRBV20-1 and TRBJ1-2; maybe TRBD1 (5 bases). Germline V gives CDR1 DFQATT, CDR2 SNEGSKA (reference sequence). The CDR3 is 17 amino acids. With 1 base removed from V and 4 bases from J, the gap between germline ends came to 22 bases. CDR3: CSARGQSSRLHSYGYTF. CDR3 nucleotide sequence: TGCAGTGCTAGAGGACAGTCATCACGATTACACTCCTATGGCTACACCTTC.

The chain couples TRBV7-8 to TRBJ1-6; 7 bases are shared with TRBD1. Germline-derived CDR1 and CDR2 are SGHVS and FQNEAQ. The V and J ends lost 2 bases and 9 bases, in that order; junction bases with no gene match: 7. This CDR3 comprises 15 residues. The CDR3 nucleotides read TGTGCCAGCAGCTTACAAGGGGGCGCAGGTTCACCCCTCCACTTT. Translating gives CASSLQGGAGSPLHF. The variable domain in full, completed from reference TRBV7-8 and TRBJ1-6, reads GAGVSQSPRYKVAKRGQDVALRCDPISGHVSLFWYQQALGQGPEFLTYFQNEAQLDKSGLPSDRFFAERPEGSVSTLKIQRTQQEDSAVYLCASSLQGGAGSPLHFGNGTRLTVT.

This clonotype was recorded many times. V gene TRBV15 combines with J gene TRBJ2-6, with 7 nucleotides matching TRBD1. The V segment lost 0 bases and the J segment 1 base; nucleotides outside the gene matches: 6. Germline CDR1 is LNHNV and CDR2 is YYDKDF (reference sequence). The CDR3 is 18 amino acids. The CDR3 here is CATSRDGTARSGANVLTF. In nucleotides, the CDR3 is TGTGCCACCAGCAGAGATGGGACAGCGAGGTCTGGGGCCAACGTCCTGACTTTC.

This clonotype was counted many times. The chain joins TRBV6-1 to TRBJ2-7; TRBD1 agrees at 8 bases. The V and J ends lost 4 bases and 2 bases, in that order; junction bases with no gene match: 1. Germline V gene sequence: CDR1 MNHNS, CDR2 SASEGT. The CDR3 has 13 amino acids. DNA for the CDR3: TGTGCCAGCAGTGGGACAGGGCCCTACGAGCAGTACGTC. Translation: CASSGTGPYEQYV.

This clonotype has only a few counts. J is TRBJ1-2 and V is TRBV12-3 or TRBV12-4; TRBD1 might be the D (5 bases). Trimming cost V 7 bases and J 3 bases, with 15 bases left between them. The CDR3 extends over 14 amino acids. The CDR3: CASTLGQGHYGYTF. The CDR3 coding sequence is TGTGCCAGCACCCTAGGCCAGGGACACTATGGCTACACCTTC.

The rearrangement links TRBV6-1 to TRBJ2-4, with 7 bases identical to TRBD1. V lost 5 bases, J lost 0 bases, and 7 bases stayed unmatched. The CDR3 loop spans 16 amino acids. Germline CDR1 MNHNS, CDR2 SASEGT. The CDR3 region is CASSSTGALAKNIQYF. In DNA, the CDR3 is TGTGCCAGCAGTTCCACAGGGGCCCTAGCCAAAAACATTCAGTACTTC.

The CDR3 DNA reads TGTGCCATCGCCGGGACTAGCGGGGAGGCCACCGGGGAGCTGTTTTTT. Amino acids: CAIAGTSGEATGELFF. The chain carries TRBV10-3 and TRBJ2-2; 13 bases align to TRBD2. From germline, CDR1 is ENHRY and CDR2 SYGVKD. The CDR3 is made up of 16 amino acids. V trimming: 8 bases; J trimming: 4 bases; junction bases outside the gene matches: 7.

The chain carries TRBV6-6 and TRBJ1-4; D is possibly TRBD1 (6 bases). V was clipped by 1 base and J by 5 bases, with 11 bases between them. The CDR3 has 15 amino acids. CDR1 MNHNY and CDR2 SVGAGI come from the germline V gene (reference sequence). The CDR3 DNA follows: TGTGCCAGCAGTTACTTCAGGGGCGACAATGAAAAACTGTTTTTT. Protein: CASSYFRGDNEKLFF.

The rearrangement links TRBV27 to TRBJ2-5, with 12 bases that match TRBD2. Germline assignment: CDR1 MNHEY and CDR2 SMNVEV (reference sequence). V shed 6 bases and J 5 bases; nucleotides not matched to a gene: 4. This CDR3 is 14 amino acids long. This CDR3 reads CASRPSGGVETQYF. In DNA form, the CDR3 reads TGTGCCAGCAGGCCTAGCGGGGGGGTTGAGACCCAGTACTTC.

The chain employs TRBV6-1 and TRBJ2-3; 8 nucleotides align to TRBD2. The junction had 8 bases not matched to a gene; V was cut back by 8 bases and J by 1 base. The CDR3 has 15 amino acids. Germline V gives CDR1 MNHNS, CDR2 SASEGT. CDR3 amino acids: CASGQSGGRTDTQYF. The CDR3 nucleotides read TGTGCCAGCGGTCAAAGCGGGGGACGCACAGATACGCAGTATTTT.

The chain combines TRBV27 with TRBJ2-1; unclear D gene. This CDR3 is built from 16 residues. Trimming removed 0 bases from V and 4 bases from J, with 13 bases in between. Germline V gene data show CDR1 as MNHEY and CDR2 as SMNVEV (reference sequence). This chain's CDR3 is CASSLSTGPYYNEQFF. The CDR3 nucleotides read TGTGCCAGCAGTTTATCAACCGGGCCGTATTACAATGAGCAGTTCTTC.

As to this clonotype: A single base separates this from a much larger clone, so it may be a read error. The chain is built from TRBV7-2 and TRBJ2-2; 8 bases match TRBD1. CDR3 length equals 17 residues. V trimming: 5 bases; J trimming: 7 bases; junction bases outside the gene matches: 15. Germline-derived CDR1 and CDR2 are SGHTA and FQGNSA. The CDR3 is CASSLKVAGGYIGELFF. The CDR3 nucleotides read TGTGCCAGCAGCCTCAAAGTGGCAGGGGGCTACATCGGGGAGCTGTTTTTT. The variable domain in full, completed from reference TRBV7-2 and TRBJ2-2, reads GAGVSQSPSNKVTEKGKDVELRCDPISGHTALYWYRQSLGQGLEFLIYFQGNSAPDKSGLPSDRFSAERTGGSVSTLTIQRTQQEDSAVYLCASSLKVAGGYIGELFFGEGSRLTVL.

Many counts were recorded for this clonotype. The rearrangement links TRBV7-2 to TRBJ1-3; perhaps TRBD1 as D (5 bases). CDR1 and CDR2 from the germline V gene are SGHTA and FQGNSA. The V end lost 5 bases, the J end lost 3 bases, and 14 bases lay between the germline ends. This CDR3 is built from 15 residues. The CDR3 spells CASSPDAGDGNTIYF. CDR3 DNA sequence: TGTGCCAGCAGCCCTGATGCGGGGGATGGAAACACCATATATTTT.